The following is a TCR beta chain sequence with its context. Its antigen is currently unknown. The repertoire was sequenced with immunoSEQ multiplex PCR; TCRdb's copy has only in-frame clones and lacks some. This sample has 43,000 or so clones, with 70% found just once. This sample is drawn from a study of vaccination effects on CD4 cells after COVID-19. Germline CDR1 is MNHNS and CDR2 is SASEGT. V was cut by 1 base and J by 4 bases, with 14 bases left in between. The CDR3 length is 16 residues. Following culture for nine to ten days, CD4+ T cells were isolated. Each participant received a vaccine that was either BNT162b2 or mRNA-1273, given as two doses.

The sample in question was CD4+ T cells from PBMCs cultured without peptide, obtained after COVID-19 vaccination. The chain combines TRBV6-1 with TRBJ2-1, with D perhaps TRBD2 (5 bases). This clonotype was sampled from a human donor who received a COVID-19 vaccine. CDR3: CASSEETIHPYNEQFF. CDR3 DNA: TGTGCCAGCAGTGAAGAGACTATCCACCCTTACAATGAGCAGTTCTTC.